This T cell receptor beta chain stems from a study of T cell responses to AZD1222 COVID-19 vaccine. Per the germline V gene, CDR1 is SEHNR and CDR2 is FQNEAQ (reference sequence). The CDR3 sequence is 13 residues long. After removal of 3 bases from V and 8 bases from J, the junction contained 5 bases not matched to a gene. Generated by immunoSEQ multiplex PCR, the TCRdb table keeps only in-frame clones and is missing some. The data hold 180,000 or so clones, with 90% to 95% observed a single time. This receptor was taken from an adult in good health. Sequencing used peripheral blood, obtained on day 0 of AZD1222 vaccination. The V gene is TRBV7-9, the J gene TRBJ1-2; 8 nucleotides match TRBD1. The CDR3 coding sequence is TGTGCCAGCAGCTTCCAGGGGGCGTCCGGCTACACCTTC. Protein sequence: CASSFQGASGYTF.